This T cell receptor (beta chain) derives from a study of T cell changes during pregnancy in multiple sclerosis. V dropped 0 bases and J dropped 7; count of bases not matched to a gene: 7. Germline values: CDR1 LGHNA, CDR2 YSLEER. The CDR3 has 16 amino acids. Profiled with immunoSEQ multiplex PCR; TCRdb holds only in-frame clones, not every one. This sample has approximately 16,000 clones, with roughly 84% found just once. The clonotype originates from a female donor in good health, enrolled as a control in a pregnancy study. V and J are TRBV4-3 and TRBJ2-1, with 9 bases that match TRBD2. Sample: CD8+ T cells from peripheral blood mononuclear cells, taken after pregnancy. In nucleotides, the CDR3 is TGCGCCAGCAGCCAAGACTTCGCGGGGGGGAGTAATGAGCAGTTCTTC. The encoded protein is CASSQDFAGGSNEQFF.